This TCR beta chain was captured in a study of beta chain features in type 1 diabetes. Study in general: All samples yielded 107,917,701 examined sorted cells. Overall study results and limits: Insertion counts at VDJ junctions were lower in type 1 diabetes patients, who also showed more deletions there. Cells expressing TCR highly could be over-represented by cDNA sequencing. Shortening of TCRB CDR3s, moderate but significant, appeared in all four CD4+ subsets of Type 1 diabetes patients.

Expressed TCRB transcripts were sequenced because the entire RNA isolate underwent reverse transcription. This table comes from immunoSEQ multiplex PCR, and its TCRdb copy is limited to in-frame clones, with some not included. This sample carries roughly 290,000 clones, about 15% of them seen once, and the ten largest clones take roughly 0.015%. Over 95% purity was reached by all sorted populations. CDR1 and CDR2 (germline): MNHNY, SVGAGI (reference sequence). CDR3 length: 14 amino acids. The V gene lost 2 bases and the J gene lost 5 bases, with 13 bases spanning the gap. Points on this clone: The antigen is not known.

Sequences were obtained from naive CD4+ T cells from blood. The receptor was isolated from a man aged 18 to 35 with type 1 diabetes. The chain recombines TRBV6-6 with TRBJ2-7; maybe TRBD2 (7 bases). The CDR3 is CASSYAGARDEQYF. The CDR3 bases are TGTGCCAGCAGTTACGCGGGGGCGCGGGACGAGCAGTACTTC.